This TCR beta chain was sequenced during a study of Ad26.COV2.S vaccination and SARS-CoV-2 variants. Study overall: Sample donor was a member of the COV1001 Ad26.COV2.S trial arm.

This CDR3 has 14 residues. V trimming: 4 bases; J trimming: 1 base; junction bases outside the gene matches: 2. Germline CDR1 SGHAT, CDR2 FQDESV (reference sequence). The treatment was: 15 to 20 received Ad26.COV2.S at low or high dose, single or two shots; 5 received placebo; per-sample allocation not given. Samples were taken on day 63 after the first vaccine or placebo injection. Profiled with immunoSEQ multiplex PCR; TCRdb holds only in-frame clones, not every one. The table records 350,000 to 450,000 clones, around four fifths of them present only once. The table lists this clone with a count of one.

The chain links TRBV11-1 to TRBJ2-7, with 9 bases aligning to TRBD1. The specimen was peripheral blood, collected in a trial of Ad26.COV2.S vaccine versus placebo. This receptor was taken from a person between 18 and 59 years old who received the Ad26.COV2.S COVID-19 vaccine or a placebo. CDR3: CASSSQGASYEQYF. Here the CDR3 DNA reads TGTGCCAGCAGCTCACAGGGGGCATCCTACGAGCAGTACTTC. The full variable domain, in which reference TRBV11-1 and TRBJ2-7 provide the parts outside the CDR3, is EAEVAQSPRYKITEKSQAVAFWCDPISGHATLYWYRQILGQGPELLVQFQDESVVDDSQLPKDRFSAERLKGVDSTLKIQPAELGDSAMYLCASSSQGASYEQYFGPGTRLTVT.